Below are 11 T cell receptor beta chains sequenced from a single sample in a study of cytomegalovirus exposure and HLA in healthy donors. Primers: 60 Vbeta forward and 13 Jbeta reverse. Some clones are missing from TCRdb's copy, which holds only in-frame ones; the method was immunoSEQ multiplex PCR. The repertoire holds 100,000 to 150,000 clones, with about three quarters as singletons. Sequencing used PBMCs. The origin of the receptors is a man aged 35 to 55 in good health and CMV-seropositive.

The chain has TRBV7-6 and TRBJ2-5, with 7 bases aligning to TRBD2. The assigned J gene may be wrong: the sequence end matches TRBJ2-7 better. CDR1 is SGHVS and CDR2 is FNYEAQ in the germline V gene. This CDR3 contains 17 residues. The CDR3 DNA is TGTGCCAGCAGCTTAGTACCAGGGAGGGGATCCCCCTACGAGCAGTACTTC. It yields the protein CASSLVPGRGSPYEQYF.

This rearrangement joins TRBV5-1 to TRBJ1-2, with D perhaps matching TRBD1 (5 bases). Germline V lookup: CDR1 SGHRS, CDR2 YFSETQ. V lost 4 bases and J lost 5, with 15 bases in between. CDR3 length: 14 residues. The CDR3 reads CASSGGRGSYGYTF. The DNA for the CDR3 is TGCGCCAGCAGCGGGGGGAGGGGATCTTATGGCTACACCTTC.

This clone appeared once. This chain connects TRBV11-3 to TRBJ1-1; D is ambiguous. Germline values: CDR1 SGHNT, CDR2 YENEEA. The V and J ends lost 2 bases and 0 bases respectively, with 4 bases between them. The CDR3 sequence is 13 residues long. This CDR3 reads CASSLQMNTEAFF. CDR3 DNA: TGTGCCAGCAGCTTACAGATGAACACTGAAGCTTTCTTT.

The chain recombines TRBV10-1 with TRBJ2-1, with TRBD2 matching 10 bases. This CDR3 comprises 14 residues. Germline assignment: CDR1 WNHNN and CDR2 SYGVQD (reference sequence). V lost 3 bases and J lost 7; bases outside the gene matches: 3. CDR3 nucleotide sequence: TGCGCCAGCAGTGAAGCGGGGGGGGGTAATGAGCAGTTCTTC. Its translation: CASSEAGGGNEQFF.

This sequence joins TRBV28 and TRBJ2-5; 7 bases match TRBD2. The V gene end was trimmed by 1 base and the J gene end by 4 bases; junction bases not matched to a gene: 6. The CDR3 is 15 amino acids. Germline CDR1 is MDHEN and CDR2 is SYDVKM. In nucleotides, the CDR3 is TGTGCCAGCAGTTTATCCGGGAGGAGTATAGAGACCCAGTACTTC. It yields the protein CASSLSGRSIETQYF.

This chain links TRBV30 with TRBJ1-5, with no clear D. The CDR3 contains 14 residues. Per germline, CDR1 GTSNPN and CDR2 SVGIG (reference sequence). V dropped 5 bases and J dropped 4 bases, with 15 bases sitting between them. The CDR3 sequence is CAWSRERGNQPQHF. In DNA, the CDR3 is TGTGCCTGGTCCCGGGAACGAGGGAATCAGCCCCAGCATTTT.

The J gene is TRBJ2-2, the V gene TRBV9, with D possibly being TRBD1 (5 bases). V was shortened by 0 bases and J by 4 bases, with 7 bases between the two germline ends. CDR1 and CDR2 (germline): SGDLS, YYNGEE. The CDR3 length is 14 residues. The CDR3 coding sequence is TGTGCCAGCAGCGTAGAGGGGATCACCGGGGAGCTGTTTTTT. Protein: CASSVEGITGELFF.

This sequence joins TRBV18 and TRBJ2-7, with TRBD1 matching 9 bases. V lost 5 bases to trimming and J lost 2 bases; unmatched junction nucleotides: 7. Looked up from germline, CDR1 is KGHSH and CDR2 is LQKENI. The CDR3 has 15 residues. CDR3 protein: CASSSAGTGPYEQYF. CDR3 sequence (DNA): TGTGCCAGCTCATCGGCCGGGACAGGGCCCTACGAGCAGTACTTC.

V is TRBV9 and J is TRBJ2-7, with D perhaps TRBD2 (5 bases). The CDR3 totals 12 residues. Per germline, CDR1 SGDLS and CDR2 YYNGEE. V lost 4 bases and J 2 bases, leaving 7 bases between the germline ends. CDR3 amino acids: CASSSGTYEQYF. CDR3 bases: TGTGCCAGCAGCTCCGGGACCTACGAGCAGTACTTC.

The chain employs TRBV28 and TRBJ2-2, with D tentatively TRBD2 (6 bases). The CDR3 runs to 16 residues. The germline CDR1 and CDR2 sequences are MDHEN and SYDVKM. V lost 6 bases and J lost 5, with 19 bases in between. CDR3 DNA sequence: TGTGCCAGCAGCCACATGGTAGCGGCCAGGACCGGGGAGCTGTTTTTT. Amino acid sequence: CASSHMVAARTGELFF.

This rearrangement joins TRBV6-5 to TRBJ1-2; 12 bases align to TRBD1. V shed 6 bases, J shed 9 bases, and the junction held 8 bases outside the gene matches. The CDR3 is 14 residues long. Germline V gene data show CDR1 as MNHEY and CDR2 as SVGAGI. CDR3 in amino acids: CASRPPGTGGSYTF. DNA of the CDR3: TGTGCCAGCAGGCCCCCCGGGACAGGGGGCAGCTACACCTTC.